Sequencing of this T cell receptor (beta chain) was carried out in a study of blood T cell repertoires in COVID-19. Study-level background: The study drew acute and convalescent COVID-19 samples from the United States, Italy and Spain. The analysed material was cDNA or gDNA that came from T cells, B-cell-depleted T cells, or PBMCs.

In the source study's methods: Amplification of reference gene primers provided the estimated nucleated cell counts. Clones were sequenced by immunoSEQ multiplex PCR, and TCRdb holds only the in-frame ones, with some missing. The V and J calls and clone size were taken over from that table, and D and trimming were inferred from the DNA. The repertoire has approximately 210,000 clones, just over 90% of them found once; the top ten carry around 1.2%. Sequenced material: peripheral blood. The receptor comes from a man in his thirties or forties with acute or convalescent COVID-19.

This chain's CDR3 is CASSNRGYTDTQYF. The CDR3 nucleotides are TGTGCCAGCAGTAACCGGGGTTACACAGATACGCAGTATTTT. V and J are TRBV27 and TRBJ2-3; TRBD2 might be the D (5 bases). The V and J ends lost 5 bases and 2 bases respectively, with 11 bases between them. Germline CDR1 MNHEY, CDR2 SMNVEV (reference sequence). This CDR3 region has 14 residues.